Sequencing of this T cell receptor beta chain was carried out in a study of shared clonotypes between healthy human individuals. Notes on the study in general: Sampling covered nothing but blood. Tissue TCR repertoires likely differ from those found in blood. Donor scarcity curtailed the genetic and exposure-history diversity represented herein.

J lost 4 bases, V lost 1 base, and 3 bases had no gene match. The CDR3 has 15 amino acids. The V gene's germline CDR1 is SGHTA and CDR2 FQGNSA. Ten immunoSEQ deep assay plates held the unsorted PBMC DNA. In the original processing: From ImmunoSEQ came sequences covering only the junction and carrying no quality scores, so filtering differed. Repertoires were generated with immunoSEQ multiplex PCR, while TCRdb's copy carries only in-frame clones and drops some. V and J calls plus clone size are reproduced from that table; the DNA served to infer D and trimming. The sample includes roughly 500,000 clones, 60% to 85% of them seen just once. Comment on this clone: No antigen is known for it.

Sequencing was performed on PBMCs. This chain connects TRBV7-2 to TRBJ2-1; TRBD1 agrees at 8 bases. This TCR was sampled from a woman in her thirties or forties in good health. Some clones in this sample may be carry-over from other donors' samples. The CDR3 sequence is CASSLGQGAYNEQFF. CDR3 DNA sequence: TGTGCCAGCAGCTTAGGGCAGGGGGCGTACAATGAGCAGTTCTTC.